The 27 T cell receptor beta chains given below trace back to one sample, sequenced in a study of blood T cell repertoires in COVID-19. Generated by immunoSEQ multiplex PCR, the TCRdb table keeps only in-frame clones and is missing some. Of around 140,000 clones detected, roughly 90% appear once; the ten largest clones hold over 4%. Specimen: PBMCs or T cells enriched from blood (not recorded which). The receptors come from a woman aged 40 to 55 who had been exposed to COVID-19.

This clone has only a few counts. Distinct nucleotide sequences in the sample also encode this CDR3. The V gene is TRBV7-9, the J gene TRBJ1-4; 7 nucleotides agree with TRBD1. Unmatched junction bases numbered 3, after V lost 1 base and J lost 1 base. The CDR3 spans 16 residues. Germline V gene sequence: CDR1 SEHNR, CDR2 FQNEAQ (reference sequence). CDR3 sequence reads: CASSLEGAGTNEKLFF. As DNA, the CDR3 is TGTGCCAGCAGCTTAGAGGGGGCAGGAACTAATGAAAAACTGTTTTTT.

The J gene is TRBJ1-4, the V gene TRBV5-1, with D possibly TRBD1 on 6 matching bases. Per the germline V gene, CDR1 is SGHRS and CDR2 is YFSETQ. V was clipped by 4 bases and J by 8 bases, with 12 bases between them. This CDR3 region has 13 residues. CDR3 residues: CASSPDQGEKLFF. CDR3 bases: TGCGCCAGCAGCCCTGACCAGGGGGAAAAACTGTTTTTT.

This clone was seen once. This rearrangement joins TRBV6-6 to TRBJ2-2, with D possibly TRBD1 on 5 matching bases. This CDR3 contains 13 residues. From germline, CDR1 is MNHNY and CDR2 SVGAGI (reference sequence). V was clipped by 5 bases and J by 5 bases, with 9 bases between them. The CDR3 coding sequence is TGTGCCAGCAGTCAACAGGCGACCGGGGAGCTGTTTTTT. This translates into CASSQQATGELFF.

The chain employs TRBV27 and TRBJ2-1; tentatively, D is TRBD1 (6 bases). Trimming removed 8 bases from V and 9 bases from J, with 17 bases in between. This CDR3 is 13 amino acids long. Looked up from germline, CDR1 is MNHEY and CDR2 is SMNVEV (reference sequence). CDR3 sequence reads: CASRPHRGGEQFF. As DNA, the CDR3 is TGTGCCAGCCGCCCCCACAGAGGGGGTGAGCAGTTCTTC.

The gene calls are TRBV18 and TRBJ2-5; 9 bases map to TRBD1. Looked up from germline, CDR1 is KGHSH and CDR2 is LQKENI. This CDR3 comprises 15 residues. Trimming cost V 8 bases and J 5 bases; bases outside gene matches: 12. Written as DNA, the CDR3 is TGTGCCAGCACCGATAAAGGACAGGGGAAGGAGACCCAGTACTTC. Protein sequence: CASTDKGQGKETQYF. The variable domain in full, with the rest retrieved from reference TRBV18 and TRBJ2-5, is NAGVMQNPRHLVRRRGQEARLRCSPMKGHSHVYWYRQLPEEGLKFMVYLQKENIIDESGMPKERFSAEFPKEGPSILRIQQVVRGDSAAYFCASTDKGQGKETQYFGPGTRLLVL.

This clone was picked up one time. J is TRBJ2-2 and V is TRBV18, with D possibly being TRBD2 (6 bases). V lost 3 bases and J 1 base, leaving 9 bases between the germline ends. CDR1 and CDR2 (germline): KGHSH, LQKENI. CDR3 length: 15 amino acids. CDR3 nucleotide sequence: TGTGCCAGCTCACCGGGGCGGGGGAACACCGGGGAGCTGTTTTTT. Encoded protein: CASSPGRGNTGELFF. The full variable domain, rest sourced from reference TRBV18 and TRBJ2-2, is NAGVMQNPRHLVRRRGQEARLRCSPMKGHSHVYWYRQLPEEGLKFMVYLQKENIIDESGMPKERFSAEFPKEGPSILRIQQVVRGDSAAYFCASSPGRGNTGELFFGEGSRLTVL.

This chain connects TRBV2 to TRBJ2-7, with D possibly matching TRBD2 (5 bases). V was pared by 1 base and J by 0 bases, with 7 bases between. The CDR3 spans 14 residues. The germline V gene encodes CDR1 SNHLY and CDR2 FYNNEI. CDR3 nucleotide sequence: TGTGCCAGCAGTGAAGGGCGGGTCTCCTACGAGCAGTACTTC. Translated: CASSEGRVSYEQYF.

The chain has TRBV2 and TRBJ2-5; a possible D gene is TRBD1 (8 bases). The CDR3 extends over 14 amino acids. Germline CDR1 reads SNHLY; CDR2 reads FYNNEI. The V gene lost 8 bases and the J gene lost 4 bases, with 17 bases spanning the gap. In nucleotides, the CDR3 is TGTGCCAGCTGCAACAGGGGGGGTGGAGAGACCCAGTACTTC. The encoded protein is CASCNRGGGETQYF.

This clone was detected once. The chain couples TRBV5-1 to TRBJ2-7; 7 nucleotides line up with TRBD1. The CDR3 is made up of 15 amino acids. Per the germline V gene, CDR1 is SGHRS and CDR2 is YFSETQ. Trimming at V came to 0 bases and at J to 2 bases, leaving 5 bases not matched to a gene. The CDR3 spells CASSLARDSPYEQYF. The CDR3 coding sequence is TGCGCCAGCAGCTTGGCCCGGGACAGTCCCTACGAGCAGTACTTC.

The chain combines TRBV7-2 with TRBJ1-6, with D possibly being TRBD1 (5 bases). Germline V lookup: CDR1 SGHTA, CDR2 FQGNSA. Trimming removed 5 bases at V and 0 bases at J, with 11 bases between. CDR3 length equals 16 residues. In DNA, the CDR3 is TGTGCCAGCAGCCCCAGGGATGGCTCCTATAATTCACCCCTCCACTTT. This translates into CASSPRDGSYNSPLHF.

This clone was detected ten times or more. The chain joins TRBV4-1 to TRBJ1-1, with D tentatively TRBD1 (5 bases). V gave up 4 bases and J gave up 3 bases, with 12 bases separating them. The germline gives CDR1 MGHRA, CDR2 YSYEKL. CDR3 length equals 14 residues. CDR3 protein: CASSRGPADTEAFF. CDR3 nucleotides: TGCGCCAGCAGCCGGGGCCCGGCGGACACTGAAGCTTTCTTT.

This chain connects TRBV12-2 to TRBJ2-4; the tabulated D call, TRBD2, remains unverified against the DNA. TRBV12-2 is flagged as a pseudogene. This CDR3 contains 14 residues. The DNA of the CDR3 is TGTGCAAGTCGCCACCCTCGGGGGGAAGCCATTCAGTACTTC. Protein sequence: CASRHPRGEAIQYF.

This chain links TRBV27 with TRBJ1-1; 9 bases fit TRBD1. Per germline, CDR1 MNHEY and CDR2 SMNVEV (reference sequence). V trimming: 1 base; J trimming: 5 bases; junction bases outside the gene matches: 8. This CDR3 is built from 16 residues. The CDR3 loop reads CASSLYGTGKGTEAFF. For the CDR3, the DNA is TGTGCCAGCAGTTTATACGGGACAGGGAAGGGAACTGAAGCTTTCTTT.

J is TRBJ2-1 and V is TRBV7-9; the match to TRBD2 covers 8 bases. Germline V gene sequence: CDR1 SEHNR, CDR2 FQNEAQ (reference sequence). There are 17 residues in the CDR3. Trimming took 5 bases from V and 1 from J; bases not matched to a gene: 10. The CDR3 spells CASSQPGRGASYNEQFF. CDR3 coding DNA: TGTGCCAGCAGCCAGCCGGGGCGGGGGGCTTCCTACAATGAGCAGTTCTTC.

The CDR3 sequence: CATNRDRVEEQFF. Here the CDR3 DNA reads TGTGCCACCAACCGGGACAGGGTGGAAGAGCAGTTCTTC. The rearrangement joins TRBV10-3 to TRBJ2-1, with 9 bases that match TRBD1. The germline V gene encodes CDR1 ENHRY and CDR2 SYGVKD. CDR3 length: 13 residues. J was trimmed by 10 bases and V by 10 bases; bases with no gene match: 11.

This clone appeared a few times. V is TRBV19 and J is TRBJ1-2; TRBD1 might be the D (6 bases). Trimming left V 7 bases short and J 5 bases short, with 20 bases between. Germline CDR1 reads LNHDA; CDR2 reads SQIVND (reference sequence). The CDR3 is made up of 15 amino acids. The CDR3 reads CASNDWRGGSYGYTF. CDR3 bases: TGTGCCAGTAACGATTGGAGGGGGGGGAGTTATGGCTACACCTTC.

This clone came up a few times. The CDR3 DNA sequence: TGTGCCAGCAGCCTCCGGACAGGAAAAGCTTTCTTT. Amino acid sequence: CASSLRTGKAFF. The V call is TRBV3-1 (or the pseudogene TRBV3-2), the J call TRBJ1-1; 7 nucleotides align to TRBD1. Germline V gives CDR1 LGHDT, CDR2 YNNKEL (reference sequence). The CDR3 spans 12 residues. The J segment lost 9 bases and the V segment lost 4 bases, leaving 5 bases of the junction unmatched.

This chain connects TRBV4-2 to TRBJ1-1; 7 bases are shared with TRBD1. Germline CDR1 LGHNA, CDR2 YNFKEQ. Trimming at V came to 3 bases and at J to 11 bases, leaving 6 bases not matched to a gene. CDR3 size: 12 residues. The CDR3 sequence: CASSQDPGGAFF. The CDR3 DNA reads as TGTGCCAGCAGCCAGGATCCAGGGGGGGCTTTCTTT.

CDR3 DNA sequence: TGTGCCATATGGGCTGGTGGGTGGAATCAGCCCCAGCATTTT. Translating it yields CAIWAGGWNQPQHF. The chain links TRBV10-3 to TRBJ1-5; D unresolved. V lost 9 bases to trimming and J lost 4 bases, with 16 bases between them. The CDR3 loop spans 14 amino acids. The germline V gene has CDR1 ENHRY and CDR2 SYGVKD.

The V call is TRBV18, the J call TRBJ2-2; D is perhaps TRBD1 (5 bases). V lost 5 bases and J lost 6, with 10 bases in between. CDR1 and CDR2 from the germline V gene are KGHSH and LQKENI. The CDR3 consists of 13 residues. CDR3 residues: CASSSQGSGELFF. The CDR3 DNA reads as TGTGCCAGCTCATCCCAGGGTTCCGGGGAGCTGTTTTTT.

The V call is TRBV5-1, the J call TRBJ1-5, with TRBD1 matching over 7 bases. The CDR3 runs to 14 residues. With 0 bases clipped from V and 6 bases from J, the junction kept 3 bases outside the gene matches. Germline V CDR1 and CDR2: SGHRS, YFSETQ. The CDR3 DNA reads TGCGCCAGCAGCTTGGGACAGGGAACTCAGCCCCAGCATTTT. It codes for CASSLGQGTQPQHF.

The chain joins TRBV10-3 to TRBJ2-2, with 7 bases fitting TRBD2. Germline V CDR1 and CDR2: ENHRY, SYGVKD. Germline trimming cut 3 bases from V and 1 base from J; bases unmatched to any gene: 8. This CDR3 has 17 residues. CDR3 in DNA: TGTGCCATCAGTGAAGGGAGGGCGACGGGGAACACCGGGGAGCTGTTTTTT. Translation gives CAISEGRATGNTGELFF.

The J gene is TRBJ1-5, the V gene TRBV6-6; tentative D call: TRBD1 (5 bases). Trimming removed 10 bases at V and 1 base at J, with 14 bases between. CDR1 is MNHNY and CDR2 is SVGAGI in the germline V gene (reference sequence). The CDR3 loop spans 14 amino acids. The CDR3 loop reads CATQGLGSNQPQHF. DNA for the CDR3: TGTGCCACGCAGGGTTTGGGGAGCAATCAGCCCCAGCATTTT.

The gene calls are TRBV7-2 and TRBJ2-5; D gene uncertain. Germline V lookup: CDR1 SGHTA, CDR2 FQGNSA. The V gene lost 5 bases and the J gene lost 2 bases, with 3 bases spanning the gap. This CDR3 has 11 residues. CDR3 bases: TGTGCCAGCAGCGAGCAAGAGACCCAGTACTTC. Encoded protein: CASSEQETQYF. Full variable domain (rest looked up from reference TRBV7-2 and TRBJ2-5): GAGVSQSPSNKVTEKGKDVELRCDPISGHTALYWYRQSLGQGLEFLIYFQGNSAPDKSGLPSDRFSAERTGGSVSTLTIQRTQQEDSAVYLCASSEQETQYFGPGTRLLVL.

The genes are TRBV9 and TRBJ1-6; 7 bases are shared with TRBD1. This CDR3 comprises 16 residues. Germline CDR1 and CDR2: SGDLS and YYNGEE. V gave up 3 bases and J gave up 8 bases; unmatched junction bases: 11. For the CDR3, the DNA is TGTGCCAGCAGCGCATCCCCAAGGACAGGAGATTCACCCCTCCACTTT. This translates into CASSASPRTGDSPLHF. The whole variable domain, filled in from reference TRBV9 and TRBJ1-6, reads DSGVTQTPKHLITATGQRVTLRCSPRSGDLSVYWYQQSLDQGLQFLIQYYNGEERAKGNILERFSAQQFPDLHSELNLSSLELGDSALYFCASSASPRTGDSPLHFGNGTRLTVT.

The chain couples TRBV19 to TRBJ2-1, with 10 bases lining up with TRBD1. With V trimmed by 1 base and J by 7 bases, 4 bases remained unmatched. This CDR3 contains 15 residues. Per the germline V gene, CDR1 is LNHDA and CDR2 is SQIVND (reference sequence). CDR3 coding DNA: TGTGCCAGTAGTATAGGGGGACAGGGGTGGAATGAGCAGTTCTTC. This sequence encodes CASSIGGQGWNEQFF.

The chain joins TRBV5-1 to TRBJ1-2, with 8 positions matching TRBD1. V was pared by 4 bases and J by 6 bases, with 11 bases of the junction left unmatched. This CDR3 contains 15 residues. Germline assignment: CDR1 SGHRS and CDR2 YFSETQ. The CDR3 sequence is CASSALLGTGNGYTF. CDR3 nucleotide sequence: TGCGCCAGCAGCGCGCTCCTTGGGACAGGAAATGGCTACACCTTC.